Shown below are 9 T cell receptor beta chains from a single sample sequenced in a study of OX40 agonist ivuxolimab in advanced cancers. Sequenced by immunoSEQ multiplex PCR; TCRdb stores in-frame clones only, minus some. Of roughly 93,000 clones in the sample, about 91% were seen once. Source: CD4+ or CD8+ T cells sorted from blood, taken in a trial of the OX40 agonist ivuxolimab. The receptor set was obtained from an adult with an advanced solid tumor such as melanoma, head and neck, liver or kidney cancer.

The CDR3 DNA follows: TGCGCCAGCAGCTTAGGGACTAGCGATTCCTACGAGCAGTACTTC. Its translation: CASSLGTSDSYEQYF. The V and J genes are TRBV5-1 and TRBJ2-7; 10 bases are a match to TRBD2. The ends lost 2 bases at V and 1 base at J; junction bases unmatched: 3. Germline CDR1 is SGHRS and CDR2 is YFSETQ. The CDR3 loop spans 15 amino acids.

CDR3 amino acids: CASSTPGGREQFF. In nucleotides, the CDR3 is TGTGCCAGTAGTACCCCAGGGGGCCGTGAGCAGTTCTTC. V is TRBV19 and J is TRBJ2-1; 8 bases map to TRBD1. Germline V CDR1 and CDR2: LNHDA, SQIVND (reference sequence). This CDR3 is built from 13 residues. With V trimmed by 4 bases and J by 9 bases, 5 bases remained unmatched.

V is TRBV25-1 and J is TRBJ1-4, with D tentatively TRBD1 (5 bases). Germline CDR1 is MGHDK and CDR2 is SYGVNS. V lost 0 bases, J lost 8 bases, and 13 bases lay in between. This CDR3 comprises 15 residues. CDR3 in DNA: TGTGCCAGCAGTGAATATCTCCAGGGAGGCGAAAAACTGTTTTTT. Protein: CASSEYLQGGEKLFF.

This clone appeared a single time. The rearrangement uses TRBV9 and TRBJ2-2; D remains unclear. Trimming took 1 base from V and 2 from J, leaving 9 bases between them. There are 15 residues in the CDR3. The germline gives CDR1 SGDLS, CDR2 YYNGEE. The CDR3 loop is CASSVTISNTGELFF. In DNA form, the CDR3 reads TGTGCCAGCAGCGTAACGATATCAAACACCGGGGAGCTGTTTTTT.

The chain is built from TRBV18 and TRBJ1-4; 8 nucleotides align to TRBD1. CDR1 is KGHSH and CDR2 is LQKENI in the germline V gene. V lost 5 bases, J lost 6 bases, and 11 bases stayed unmatched. This CDR3 spans 16 amino acids. CDR3 region: CASSTSQGAVHEKLFF. The CDR3 coding sequence is TGTGCCAGCTCAACTTCCCAGGGGGCTGTTCATGAAAAACTGTTTTTT. Together with reference TRBV18 and TRBJ1-4, the CDR3 gives the full variable domain: NAGVMQNPRHLVRRRGQEARLRCSPMKGHSHVYWYRQLPEEGLKFMVYLQKENIIDESGMPKERFSAEFPKEGPSILRIQQVVRGDSAAYFCASSTSQGAVHEKLFFGSGTQLSVL.

The chain employs TRBV6-1 and TRBJ2-5, with D possibly TRBD1 on 5 matching bases. This CDR3 is 13 amino acids long. V was pared by 6 bases and J by 1 base, with 9 bases between. CDR1 MNHNS and CDR2 SASEGT come from the germline V gene. The CDR3 nucleotides are TGTGCCAGCAGACGACAGATCCAAGAGACCCAGTACTTC. Translating it yields CASRRQIQETQYF.

The chain combines TRBV6-6 with TRBJ2-3, with 9 bases lining up with TRBD1. The CDR3 contains 15 residues. V shed 2 bases and J 6 bases; nucleotides not matched to a gene: 6. Germline V gives CDR1 MNHNY, CDR2 SVGAGI (reference sequence). The CDR3 here is CASSYVGTGLDTQYF. Written as DNA, the CDR3 is TGTGCCAGCAGTTACGTGGGGACAGGGCTGGATACGCAGTATTTT.

The V call is TRBV21-1, the J call TRBJ2-1. TRBV21-1 is annotated as a pseudogene. There are 14 residues in the CDR3. CDR3 sequence: CASTQGGPRNEQFF. The CDR3 DNA reads TGTGCCAGCACCCAGGGGGGGCCCCGCAATGAGCAGTTCTTC.

CDR3 in DNA: TGTGCCAGCAGCAACCGGGGACTAGCGGGGGGATACGAGCAGTACTTC. Translated: CASSNRGLAGGYEQYF. V and J are TRBV5-4 and TRBJ2-7; 15 bases match TRBD2. V was pared by 4 bases and J by 4 bases, with 6 bases of the junction left unmatched. The germline V gene has CDR1 SGHNT and CDR2 YYREEE (reference sequence). The CDR3 covers 16 residues.